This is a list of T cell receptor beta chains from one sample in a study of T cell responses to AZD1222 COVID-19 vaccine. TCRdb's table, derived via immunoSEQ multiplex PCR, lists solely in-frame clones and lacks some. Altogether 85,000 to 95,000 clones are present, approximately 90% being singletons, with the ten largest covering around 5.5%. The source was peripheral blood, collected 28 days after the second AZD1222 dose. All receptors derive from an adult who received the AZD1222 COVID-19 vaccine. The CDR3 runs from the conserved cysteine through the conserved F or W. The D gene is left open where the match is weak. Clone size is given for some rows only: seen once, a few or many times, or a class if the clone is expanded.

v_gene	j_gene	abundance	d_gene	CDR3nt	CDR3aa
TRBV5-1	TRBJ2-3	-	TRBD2	TGCGCCAGCAGCCGCCTAGCGGGTTTCACAGATACGCAGTATTTT	CASSRLAGFTDTQYF
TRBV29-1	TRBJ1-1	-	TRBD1	TGCAGCGTCCGGATAACAGGGGTAGTGAGCACTGAAGCTTTCTTT	CSVRITGVVSTEAFF
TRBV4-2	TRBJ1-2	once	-	TGTGCCAGCAGCCAAGGGACAGTGAAAGGCTACACCTTC	CASSQGTVKGYTF
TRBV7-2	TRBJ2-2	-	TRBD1	TGTGCCAGCAGCTTAGCGAGGGACAGACTAAACACCGGGGAGCTGTTTTTT	CASSLARDRLNTGELFF
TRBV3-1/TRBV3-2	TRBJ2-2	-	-	TGTGCCAGCAGCCAAGTCCGACAGGCGAACACCGGGGAGCTGTTTTTT	CASSQVRQANTGELFF
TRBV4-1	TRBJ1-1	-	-	TGCGCCAGCAGCCAAGGCATCAGGTCTGGCACTGAAGCTTTCTTT	CASSQGIRSGTEAFF
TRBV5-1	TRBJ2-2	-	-	TGCGCCAGCAGCTTGGATGGGGGCCGAACCGGGGAGCTGTTTTTT	CASSLDGGRTGELFF
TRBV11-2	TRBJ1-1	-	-	TGTGCCAGCAGCTTAAAAGGGCAGAACACTGAAGCTTTCTTT	CASSLKGQNTEAFF
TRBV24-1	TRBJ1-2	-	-	TGTGCCACCAGTGACCCGAGACAGGCCCTCTATGGCTACACCTTC	CATSDPRQALYGYTF
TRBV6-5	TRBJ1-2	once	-	TGTGCCAGAACGATAGAAAGGACGTATGGCTACACCTTC	CARTIERTYGYTF
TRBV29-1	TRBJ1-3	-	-	TGCAGCGTTGGCGTTGCGGGAAACACCATATATTTT	CSVGVAGNTIYF
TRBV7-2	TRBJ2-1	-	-	TGTGCCACCCACCCGGGGGACAATGAGCAGTTCTTC	CATHPGDNEQFF
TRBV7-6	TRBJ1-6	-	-	TGTGCCAGCAGCTTAGAGGCGAGCCCCGATTCACCCCTCCACTTT	CASSLEASPDSPLHF
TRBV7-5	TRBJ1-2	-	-	TGTGTCAGAAGCGAAAAGACGCCGGGACAGGGAATCTATGGCTACACCTTC	CVRSEKTPGQGIYGYTF
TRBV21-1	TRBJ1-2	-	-	TGTGCCAGCAGCAGCCGACCTAGTGGGTACACCTTC	CASSSRPSGYTF
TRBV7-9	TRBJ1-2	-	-	TGTGCCAGCAGCTCACAGGGATTCACTAACTATGGCTACACCTTC	CASSSQGFTNYGYTF
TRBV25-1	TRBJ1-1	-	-	TGTGCCAGCAGTGTTTGGGAGATAGCTTTCTTT	CASSVWEIAFF
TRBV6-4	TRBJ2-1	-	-	TGTGCCAGCAGTCGTCAAGTGGGGGGCAATGAGCAGTTCTTC	CASSRQVGGNEQFF
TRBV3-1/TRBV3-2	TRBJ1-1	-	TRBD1	TGTGCCAGCAGCCGAGACAGGGTGGCCACTGAAGCTTTCTTT	CASSRDRVATEAFF
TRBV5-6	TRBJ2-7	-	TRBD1	TGTGCCAGCAGCTTGATCACTGGGACAGGGAACTACGAGCAGTACTTC	CASSLITGTGNYEQYF
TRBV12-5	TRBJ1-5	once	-	TGTGCTAGTGGGGGACTCCTGGGGCAGCCCCAGCATTTT	CASGGLLGQPQHF
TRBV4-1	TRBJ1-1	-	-	TGCGCCAGCAGCCGGTCGATACAGAACACTGAAGCTTTCTTT	CASSRSIQNTEAFF